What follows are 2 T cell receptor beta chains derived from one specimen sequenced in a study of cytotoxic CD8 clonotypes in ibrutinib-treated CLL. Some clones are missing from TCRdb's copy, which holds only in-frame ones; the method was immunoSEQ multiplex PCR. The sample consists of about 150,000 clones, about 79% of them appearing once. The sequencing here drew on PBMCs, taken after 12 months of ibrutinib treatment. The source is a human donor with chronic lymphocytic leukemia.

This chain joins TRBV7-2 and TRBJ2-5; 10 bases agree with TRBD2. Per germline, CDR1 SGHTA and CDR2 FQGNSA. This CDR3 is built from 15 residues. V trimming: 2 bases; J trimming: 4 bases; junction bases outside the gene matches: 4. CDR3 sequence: CASSLSRLAGETQYF. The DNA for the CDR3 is TGTGCCAGCAGCTTATCCCGACTAGCGGGAGAGACCCAGTACTTC.

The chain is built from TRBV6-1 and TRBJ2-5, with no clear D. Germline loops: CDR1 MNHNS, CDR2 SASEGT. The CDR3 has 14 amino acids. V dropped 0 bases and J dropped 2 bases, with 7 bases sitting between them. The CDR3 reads CASSEAWQQETQYF. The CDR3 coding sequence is TGTGCCAGCAGTGAAGCCTGGCAGCAAGAGACCCAGTACTTC.